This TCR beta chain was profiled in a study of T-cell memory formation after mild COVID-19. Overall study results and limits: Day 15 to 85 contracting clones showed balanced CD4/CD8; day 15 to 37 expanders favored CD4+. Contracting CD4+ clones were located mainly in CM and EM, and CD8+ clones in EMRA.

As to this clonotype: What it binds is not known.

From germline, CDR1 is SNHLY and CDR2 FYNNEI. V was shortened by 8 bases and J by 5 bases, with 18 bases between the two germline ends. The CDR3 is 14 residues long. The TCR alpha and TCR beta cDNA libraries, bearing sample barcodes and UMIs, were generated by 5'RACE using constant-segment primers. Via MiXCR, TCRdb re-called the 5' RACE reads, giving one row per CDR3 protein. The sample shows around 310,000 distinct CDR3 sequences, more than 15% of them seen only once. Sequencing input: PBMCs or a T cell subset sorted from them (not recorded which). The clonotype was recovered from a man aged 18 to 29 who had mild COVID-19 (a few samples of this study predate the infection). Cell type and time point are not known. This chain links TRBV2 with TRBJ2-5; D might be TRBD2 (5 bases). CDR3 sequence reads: CASGGTVARETQYF. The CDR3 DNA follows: TGTGCCAGCGGAGGCACGGTAGCGAGGGAGACCCAGTACTTC.